This TCR beta chain originates from a study of tumor-infiltrating lymphocytes in primary liver carcinoma. The V gene's germline CDR1 is SGHNT and CDR2 YENEEA. The CDR3 totals 15 residues. The study's findings and limits: Lower overlap was observed for tumor-adjacent and tumor-blood pairs relative to tumor region pairs.

Details on this clonotype: What it binds is unknown. At one end the junction does not follow the germline gene, possibly because of a read error.

Starting material of 450 to 550 ng total RNA yielded TCR beta cDNA via a constant-region primer. Three nested multiplex PCR rounds, a slightly modified ARM-PCR method, built the TCR beta libraries. Rounds one and two of PCR, each of roughly 10 cycles, were primed with TRBV1-TRBV30 forward primers and a C-beta reverse primer. TCRdb independently ran MiXCR on the multiplex PCR reads; one entry per CDR3 protein. The sample has around 330,000 distinct CDR3 sequences, 55% to 65% seen once. Germline DNA was also extracted, while the blood RNA originated from unsorted whole blood. The sample comprised peripheral blood. This TCR was recovered from a man in his forties with primary liver carcinoma and hepatitis B virus infection. The gene calls are TRBV11-3 and TRBJ1-2; D not certain. This CDR3 is CAGSPQAPSNYGYTF. In DNA form, the CDR3 reads TGTGCCGGCAGCCCCCAGGCCCCCAGTAACTATGGCTACACCTTT.